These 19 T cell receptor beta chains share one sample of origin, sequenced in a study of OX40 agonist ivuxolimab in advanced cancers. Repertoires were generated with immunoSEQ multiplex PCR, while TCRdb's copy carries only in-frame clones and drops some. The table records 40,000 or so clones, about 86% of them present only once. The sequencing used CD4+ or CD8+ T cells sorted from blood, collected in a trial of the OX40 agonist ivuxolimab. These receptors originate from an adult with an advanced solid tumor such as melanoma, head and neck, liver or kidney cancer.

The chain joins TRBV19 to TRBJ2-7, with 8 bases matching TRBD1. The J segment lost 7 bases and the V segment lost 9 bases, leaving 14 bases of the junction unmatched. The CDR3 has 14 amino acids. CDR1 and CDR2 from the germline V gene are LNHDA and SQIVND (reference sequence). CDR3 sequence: CASDVGRGLVEQYF. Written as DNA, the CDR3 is TGTGCCAGCGACGTCGGCAGGGGGCTGGTGGAGCAGTACTTC.

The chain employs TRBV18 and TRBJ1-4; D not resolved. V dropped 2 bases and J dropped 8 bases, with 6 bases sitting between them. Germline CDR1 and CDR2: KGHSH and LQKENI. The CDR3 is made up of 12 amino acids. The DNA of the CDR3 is TGTGCCAGCTCACCAGGGCAGGAAAAACTGTTTTTT. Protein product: CASSPGQEKLFF.

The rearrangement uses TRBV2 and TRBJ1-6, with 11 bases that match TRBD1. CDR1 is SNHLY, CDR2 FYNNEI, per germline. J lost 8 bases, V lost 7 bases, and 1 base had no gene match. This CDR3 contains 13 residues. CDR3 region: CASTGQGDSPLHF. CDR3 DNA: TGTGCCAGCACGGGACAGGGGGATTCACCCCTCCACTTT.

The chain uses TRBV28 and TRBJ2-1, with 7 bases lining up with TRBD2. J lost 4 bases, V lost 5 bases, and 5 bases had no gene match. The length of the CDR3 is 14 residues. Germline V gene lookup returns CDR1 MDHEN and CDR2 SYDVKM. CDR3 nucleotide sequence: TGTGCCAGCAGTAGTGCTAGCGGTTACAATGAGCAGTTCTTC. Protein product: CASSSASGYNEQFF.

Here the CDR3 DNA reads TGTGCCAGCAGCGTAGAAGCGGGAGGGTACTATGGCTACACCTTC. Protein sequence: CASSVEAGGYYGYTF. The chain couples TRBV9 to TRBJ1-2; D is undetermined. Germline CDR1 reads SGDLS; CDR2 reads YYNGEE. V lost 0 bases to trimming and J lost 3 bases, with 12 bases between them. The CDR3 is 15 amino acids.

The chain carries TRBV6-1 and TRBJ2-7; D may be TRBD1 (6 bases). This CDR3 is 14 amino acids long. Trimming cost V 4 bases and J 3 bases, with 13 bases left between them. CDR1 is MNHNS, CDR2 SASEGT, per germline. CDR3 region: CASSVQTGLYEQYF. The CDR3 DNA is TGTGCCAGCAGTGTCCAGACAGGACTCTACGAGCAGTACTTC.

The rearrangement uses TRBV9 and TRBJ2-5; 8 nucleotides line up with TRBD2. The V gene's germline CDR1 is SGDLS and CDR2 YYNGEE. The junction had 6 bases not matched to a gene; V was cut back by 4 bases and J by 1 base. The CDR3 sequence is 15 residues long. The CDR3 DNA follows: TGTGCCAGCAGCCTCAGTAGCGGGGTCCAAGAGACCCAGTACTTC. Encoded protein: CASSLSSGVQETQYF.

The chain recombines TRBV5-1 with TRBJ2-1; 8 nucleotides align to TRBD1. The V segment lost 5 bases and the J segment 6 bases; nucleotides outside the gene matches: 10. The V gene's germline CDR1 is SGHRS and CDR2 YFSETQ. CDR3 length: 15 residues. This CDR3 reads CASRFPDRDSNEQFF. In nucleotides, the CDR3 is TGCGCCAGCAGGTTCCCGGACAGGGATTCCAATGAGCAGTTCTTC.

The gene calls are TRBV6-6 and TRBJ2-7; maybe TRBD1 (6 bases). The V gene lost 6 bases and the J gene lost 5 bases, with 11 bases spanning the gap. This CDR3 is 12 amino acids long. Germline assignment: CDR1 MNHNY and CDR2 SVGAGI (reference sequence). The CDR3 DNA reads TGTGCCAGCAGCCTTAGACAGGACGAGCAGTACTTC. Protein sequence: CASSLRQDEQYF.

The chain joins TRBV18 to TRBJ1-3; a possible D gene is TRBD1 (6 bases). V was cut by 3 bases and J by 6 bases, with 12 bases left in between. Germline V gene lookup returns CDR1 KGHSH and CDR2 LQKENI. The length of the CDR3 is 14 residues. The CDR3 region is CASSPSGAENTIYF. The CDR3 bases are TGTGCCAGCTCACCTTCGGGGGCGGAAAACACCATATATTTT.

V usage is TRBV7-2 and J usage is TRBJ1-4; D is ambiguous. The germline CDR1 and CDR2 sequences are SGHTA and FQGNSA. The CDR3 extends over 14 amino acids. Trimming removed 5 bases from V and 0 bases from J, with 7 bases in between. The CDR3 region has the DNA TGTGCCAGCAGCCCCTCTGCAACTAATGAAAAACTGTTTTTT. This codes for CASSPSATNEKLFF.

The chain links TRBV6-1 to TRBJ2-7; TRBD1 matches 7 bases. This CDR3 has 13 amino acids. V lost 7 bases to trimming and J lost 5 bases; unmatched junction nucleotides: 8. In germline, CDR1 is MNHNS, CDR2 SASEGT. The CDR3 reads CASTGRQGHEQYF. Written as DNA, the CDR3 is TGTGCCAGCACCGGTCGACAGGGCCACGAGCAGTACTTC.

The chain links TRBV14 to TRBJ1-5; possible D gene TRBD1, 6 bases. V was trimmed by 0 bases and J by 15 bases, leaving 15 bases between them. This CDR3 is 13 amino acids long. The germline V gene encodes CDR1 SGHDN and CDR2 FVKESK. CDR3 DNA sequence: TGTGCCAGCAGCCAAGATCGGCGGGGGGCAAGGCATTTT. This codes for CASSQDRRGARHF.

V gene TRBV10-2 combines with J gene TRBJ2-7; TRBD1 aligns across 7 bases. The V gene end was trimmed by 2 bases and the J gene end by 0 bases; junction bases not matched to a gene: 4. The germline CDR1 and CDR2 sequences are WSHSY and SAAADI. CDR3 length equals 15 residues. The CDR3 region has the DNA TGCGCCAGCAGTGAGGAGGGGGCTCGCTCCTACGAGCAGTACTTC. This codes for CASSEEGARSYEQYF.

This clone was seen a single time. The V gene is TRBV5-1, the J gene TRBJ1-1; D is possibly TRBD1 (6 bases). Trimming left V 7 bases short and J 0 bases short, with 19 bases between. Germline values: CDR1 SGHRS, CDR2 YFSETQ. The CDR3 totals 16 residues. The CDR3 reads CASGQNFAVMNTEAFF. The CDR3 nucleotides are TGCGCCAGCGGACAGAATTTCGCCGTCATGAACACTGAAGCTTTCTTT.

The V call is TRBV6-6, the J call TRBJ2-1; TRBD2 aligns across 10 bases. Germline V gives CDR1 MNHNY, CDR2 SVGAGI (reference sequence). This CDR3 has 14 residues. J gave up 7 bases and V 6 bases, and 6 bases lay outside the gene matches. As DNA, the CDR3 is TGTGCCAGCAGGGGGCCTAGCGGGAGAAATGAGCAGTTCTTC. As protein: CASRGPSGRNEQFF.

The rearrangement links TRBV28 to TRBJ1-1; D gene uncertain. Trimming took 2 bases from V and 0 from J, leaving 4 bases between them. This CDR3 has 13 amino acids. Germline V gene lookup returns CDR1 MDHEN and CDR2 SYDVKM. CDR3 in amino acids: CASSLVVNTEAFF. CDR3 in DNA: TGTGCCAGCAGTTTAGTCGTGAACACTGAAGCTTTCTTT.

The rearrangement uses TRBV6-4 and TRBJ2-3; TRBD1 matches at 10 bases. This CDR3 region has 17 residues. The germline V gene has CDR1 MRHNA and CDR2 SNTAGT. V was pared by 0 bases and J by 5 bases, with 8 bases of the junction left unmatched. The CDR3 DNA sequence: TGTGCCAGCAGTGACTCTGGCGGGACAGGGGTGGAAGATACGCAGTATTTT. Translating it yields CASSDSGGTGVEDTQYF.

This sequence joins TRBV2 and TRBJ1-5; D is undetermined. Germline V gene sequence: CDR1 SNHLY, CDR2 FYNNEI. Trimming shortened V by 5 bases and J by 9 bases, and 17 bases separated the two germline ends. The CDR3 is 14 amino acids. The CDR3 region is CASSSAGWNGPQHF. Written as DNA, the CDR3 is TGTGCCAGCAGTTCGGCGGGCTGGAACGGGCCCCAGCATTTT.